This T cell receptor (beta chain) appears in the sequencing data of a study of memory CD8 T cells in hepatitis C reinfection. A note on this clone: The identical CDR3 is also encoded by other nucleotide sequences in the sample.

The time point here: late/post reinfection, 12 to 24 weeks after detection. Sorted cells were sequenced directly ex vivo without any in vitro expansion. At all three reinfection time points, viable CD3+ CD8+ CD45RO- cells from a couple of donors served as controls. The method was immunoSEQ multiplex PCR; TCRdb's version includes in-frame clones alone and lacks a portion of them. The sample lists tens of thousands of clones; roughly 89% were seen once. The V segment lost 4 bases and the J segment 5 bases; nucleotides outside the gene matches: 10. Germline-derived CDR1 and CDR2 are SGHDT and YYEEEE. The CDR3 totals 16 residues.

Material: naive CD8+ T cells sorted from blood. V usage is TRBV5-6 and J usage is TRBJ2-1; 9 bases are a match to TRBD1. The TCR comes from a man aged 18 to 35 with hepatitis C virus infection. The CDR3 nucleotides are TGTGCCAGCAGCCCGGCTGGGACAGGGAACCACAATGAGCAGTTCTTC. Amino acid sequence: CASSPAGTGNHNEQFF.